This entry lists 15 T cell receptor beta chains sequenced from one sample in a study of blood T cell repertoires in COVID-19. Generated by immunoSEQ multiplex PCR, the TCRdb table keeps only in-frame clones and is missing some. The sample contains some 140,000 clones, 83% of which appear only once. The specimen sequenced was peripheral blood. Receptors originate from a woman aged 55-69 years with COVID-19, enrolled during active disease.

V and J are TRBV19 and TRBJ2-3; perhaps TRBD2 as D (6 bases). Trimming took 5 bases from V and 3 from J, leaving 18 bases between them. Germline CDR1 and CDR2: LNHDA and SQIVND (reference sequence). This CDR3 spans 16 amino acids. Written as DNA, the CDR3 is TGTGCCAGTAGTCCCCGCTGGGCGGGAAGGACAGATACGCAGTATTTT. Translating gives CASSPRWAGRTDTQYF.

The J gene is TRBJ2-1, the V gene TRBV2; 12 bases fit TRBD2. The length of the CDR3 is 14 residues. Germline CDR1 is SNHLY and CDR2 is FYNNEI. The ends lost 8 bases at V and 7 bases at J; junction bases unmatched: 6. CDR3 in DNA: TGTGCCAGCCCTAGCGGGAGGGCCTCGAATGAGCAGTTCTTC. This encodes CASPSGRASNEQFF. The whole variable domain, remainder taken from reference TRBV2 and TRBJ2-1, is EPEVTQTPSHQVTQMGQEVILRCVPISNHLYFYWYRQILGQKVEFLVSFYNNEISEKSEIFDDQFSVERPDGSNFTLKIRSTKLEDSAMYFCASPSGRASNEQFFGPGTRLTVL.

The rearrangement links TRBV24-1 to TRBJ2-3, with D hard to call. V was pared by 0 bases and J by 2 bases, with 8 bases between. Per the germline V gene, CDR1 is KGHDR and CDR2 is SFDVKD. There are 15 residues in the CDR3. The CDR3 DNA is TGTGCCACCAGTGATTTGGGTGACAACACAGATACGCAGTATTTT. It specifies CATSDLGDNTDTQYF.

In its sample, this clone was seen a few times. V gene TRBV18 combines with J gene TRBJ2-5; D may be TRBD2 (6 bases). The CDR3 length is 14 residues. V lost 3 bases, J lost 4 bases, and 12 bases lay in between. In germline, CDR1 is KGHSH, CDR2 LQKENI. The CDR3 loop is CASSPIAGPETQYF. The CDR3 region has the DNA TGTGCCAGCTCACCGATCGCGGGGCCAGAGACCCAGTACTTC.

The gene calls are TRBV20-1 and TRBJ1-2; D may be TRBD1 (5 bases). V lost 1 base to trimming and J lost 7 bases, with 7 bases between them. CDR1 and CDR2 (germline): DFQATT, SNEGSKA (reference sequence). The CDR3 consists of 11 residues. CDR3 bases: TGCAGTGCTAGAGGTCAGGGTGGCTACACCTTC. The encoded protein is CSARGQGGYTF.

This chain joins TRBV12-3 or TRBV12-4 and TRBJ2-5; TRBD2 matches at 12 bases. The ends lost 6 bases at V and 9 bases at J; junction bases unmatched: 5. The CDR3 is made up of 13 amino acids. The CDR3 sequence is CASSYLAGGAQYF. In DNA, the CDR3 is TGTGCCAGCAGCTATCTAGCGGGAGGGGCCCAGTACTTC.

The V and J genes are TRBV15 and TRBJ1-2; D not certain. CDR3 length: 12 residues. The germline gives CDR1 LNHNV, CDR2 YYDKDF (reference sequence). Trimming took 5 bases from V and 7 from J, leaving 11 bases between them. DNA for the CDR3: TGTGCCACCAGCGAGAGCGTTCTTGGCTACACCTTC. Its protein is CATSESVLGYTF.

The rearrangement uses TRBV6-6 and TRBJ2-7; D is uncertain. The CDR3 runs to 13 residues. Germline CDR1 is MNHNY and CDR2 is SVGAGI (reference sequence). Between the trimmed V and J ends, which lost 8 bases and 0 bases, there was a span of 11 bases. CDR3: CASALGNSYEQYV. The CDR3, as DNA: TGTGCCAGCGCCCTTGGCAACTCCTACGAGCAGTACGTC.

Only one count was recorded for this clone. The chain joins TRBV27 to TRBJ1-1; D not resolved. This CDR3 region has 14 residues. The V gene's germline CDR1 is MNHEY and CDR2 SMNVEV (reference sequence). V was trimmed by 6 bases and J by 3 bases, leaving 14 bases between them. The CDR3 protein is CASRGGPRDTEAFF. Here the CDR3 DNA reads TGTGCCAGCAGGGGCGGCCCGAGGGACACTGAAGCTTTCTTT.

The rearrangement joins TRBV19 to TRBJ2-1; tentative D call: TRBD2 (6 bases). Germline lookup yields CDR1 LNHDA and CDR2 SQIVND (reference sequence). V was cut by 5 bases and J by 0 bases, with 14 bases left in between. The CDR3 extends over 16 amino acids. The CDR3 here is CASSPASGLSYNEQFF. CDR3 sequence (DNA): TGTGCCAGTAGTCCCGCCTCGGGACTCTCCTACAATGAGCAGTTCTTC.

The V and J genes are TRBV19 and TRBJ1-2, with D perhaps TRBD1 (5 bases). Trimming took 3 bases from V and 8 from J, leaving 13 bases between them. This CDR3 has 13 residues. The germline gives CDR1 LNHDA, CDR2 SQIVND (reference sequence). CDR3 coding DNA: TGTGCCAGTAGTATGATGGGGCGCGGAGGCTACACCTTC. It encodes CASSMMGRGGYTF.

This chain joins TRBV5-4 and TRBJ2-7, with TRBD2 identical over 11 bases. The CDR3 runs to 18 residues. Unmatched junction bases numbered 11, after V lost 0 bases and J lost 3 bases. Germline lookup yields CDR1 SGHNT and CDR2 YYREEE (reference sequence). The CDR3 DNA follows: TGTGCCAGCAGCTTGGCCGGGACTAGCGGTGGATTGGGCTACGAGCAGTACTTC. Translation: CASSLAGTSGGLGYEQYF.

The rearrangement links TRBV11-3 to TRBJ2-1; TRBD2 matches at 10 bases. Germline trimming cut 0 bases from V and 7 bases from J; bases unmatched to any gene: 6. The CDR3 spans 16 residues. CDR1 and CDR2 (germline): SGHNT, YENEEA. The CDR3 nucleotides read TGTGCCAGCAGCTTAGATATTAGCGGGGGGACGAATGAGCAGTTCTTC. Translated, it gives CASSLDISGGTNEQFF. Filled out from reference TRBV11-3 and TRBJ2-1, the complete variable domain reads EAGVVQSPRYKIIEKKQPVAFWCNPISGHNTLYWYLQNLGQGPELLIRYENEEAVDDSQLPKDRFSAERLKGVDSTLKIQPAELGDSAVYLCASSLDISGGTNEQFFGPGTRLTVL.

This chain joins TRBV7-9 and TRBJ1-2; TRBD1 agrees at 8 bases. From germline, CDR1 is SEHNR and CDR2 FQNEAQ (reference sequence). This CDR3 region has 15 residues. Losses at the gene ends were 5 bases for V and 3 bases for J; bases not matched to a gene: 8. CDR3 sequence: CASSDQGAEYYGYTF. CDR3 nucleotides: TGTGCCAGCAGCGACCAGGGGGCGGAATACTATGGCTACACCTTC.

The chain links TRBV7-9 to TRBJ2-5; D is possibly TRBD2 (6 bases). Trimming stripped 5 bases from V and 2 bases from J, with 15 bases between. CDR1 is SEHNR, CDR2 FQNEAQ, per germline (reference sequence). The CDR3 is 15 amino acids. CDR3 region: CASSPPGAGQETQYF. Written as DNA, the CDR3 is TGTGCCAGCAGCCCCCCCGGGGCGGGGCAAGAGACCCAGTACTTC.